The clone carrying this T cell receptor beta chain was seen more than once but under ten times. The data were taken from a study of blood T cells in healthy people across ages. Primed by a sample-barcoded 5' primer and a J-beta primer mix, a second PCR proceeded for about 6 to 12 cycles. Carrying 12 random nucleotides, a template-switch adaptor labeled each individual cDNA molecule. TCRdb called the 5' RACE reads again in MiXCR, with one record for every CDR3 protein. This table holds under 2,000,000 distinct CDR3 sequences, roughly 50% found once. In terms of origin and age, donors were healthy Caucasian individuals from Russia aged roughly 6 to 100. J was trimmed by 11 bases and V by 3 bases; bases with no gene match: 9. CDR1 is MGHDK, CDR2 SYGVNS, per germline. The CDR3 runs to 15 residues.

The clonotype was recovered from a woman in her 40s in good health. Input material: blood. V is TRBV25-1 and J is TRBJ1-6; TRBD1 agrees at 8 bases. CDR3 residues: CASSDPGQGHTPLHF. As DNA, the CDR3 is TGTGCCAGCAGTGACCCCGGACAGGGCCACACACCCCTCCACTTT.